This TCR beta chain comes out of a study of T cell responses to AZD1222 COVID-19 vaccine. The CDR3 consists of 16 residues. CDR1 and CDR2 from the germline V gene are SGHVS and FQNEAQ. V was pared by 4 bases and J by 5 bases, with 7 bases of the junction left unmatched. Clones were read by immunoSEQ multiplex PCR, and TCRdb kept only the in-frame ones, dropping some. The sample includes 150,000 to 200,000 clones, 94% of them seen just once. Points from the study as a whole: Repertoires were sampled only after the peak T cell response. Donor demographics were predominantly white British with a female majority; clonal diversity may be underestimated. There were vaccine-associated CD4 TCRs across spike, dominant at 160-218 and 743-854. Rises in breadth and depth of Spike-specific TCRs came after two AZD1222 doses.

With regard to this clone: The antigen is undetermined.

The specimen was peripheral blood, collected on day 0 of AZD1222 vaccination. This TCR was sampled from an adult in good health. The chain has TRBV7-8 and TRBJ2-5; 13 bases line up with TRBD2. The CDR3 coding sequence is TGTGCCAGCAGCTCCGGACTAGCGGGAGAGGGGGAGACCCAGTACTTC. This gives the protein CASSSGLAGEGETQYF.